These T cell receptor beta chains were read from a single sample in a study of shared clonotypes between healthy human individuals. Libraries were prepared by immunoSEQ multiplex PCR; TCRdb keeps only in-frame clonotypes and omits some of them. The profile shows roughly 2,000,000 clones, approximately 95% of them singletons. Sequenced: naive CD8+ T cells sorted from blood. Receptor source: a man aged 18 to 29 in good health. The CDR3 runs from the conserved cysteine through the conserved F or W. The order of the fields is CDR3 protein, CDR3 length, D gene, V gene, J gene. A D gene is named only where the DNA matches it firmly.

CASSPLPWGQGTDTQYF,17,.,TRBV18,TRBJ2-3
CASSLAGGLPYEQYF,15,.,TRBV7-9,TRBJ2-7
CASSFGTIRYEQYF,14,TRBD2,TRBV5-6,TRBJ2-7
CAAYGSNTGELFF,13,.,TRBV19,TRBJ2-2
CASSFSGNYEQYF,13,.,TRBV7-2,TRBJ2-7
CASSLDRISYNEQFF,15,.,TRBV5-8,TRBJ2-1
CASSLAGGHQERWKAFF,17,.,TRBV7-9,TRBJ1-1
CASILSGNSYNEQFF,15,TRBD2,TRBV10-2,TRBJ2-1
CASSPTGQSYEQYF,14,.,TRBV11-3,TRBJ2-7
CASSSGLAGDGETQYF,16,TRBD2,TRBV5-6,TRBJ2-5
CASSLGRGNEQYF,13,.,TRBV13,TRBJ2-7
CASSLRLAGETQYF,14,TRBD2,TRBV13,TRBJ2-5
CASSSGGNYGYTF,13,.,TRBV7-9,TRBJ1-2
CASSYFGEGSQETQYF,16,TRBD2,TRBV6-5,TRBJ2-5
CASRASVFISSYNEQFF,17,.,TRBV4-3,TRBJ2-1